Described below is a single T cell receptor beta chain sequence and its context. This entry is derived from a study of somatic mutations in cytotoxic T cells in rheumatoid arthritis. Turning to the study itself: Blood samples of 30 to 35 ml were drawn from patients (in EDTA) right after diagnosis and before any treatment. Certain T-cell populations stained with V beta antibodies were FACS-sorted to nearly 100% purity, and V beta1+ cells were TCRB-sequenced.

The CDR3 has 19 residues. Germline V gene data show CDR1 as MDHEN and CDR2 as SYDVKM. The germline V and J ends were trimmed by 3 bases and 2 bases, with 23 bases remaining between them. Some clones are missing from TCRdb's copy, which holds only in-frame ones; the method was immunoSEQ multiplex PCR. The table includes about 10,000 clones, 75% to 95% detected once. This clonotype was obtained from a woman between 18 and 29 years old with rheumatoid arthritis. This chain joins TRBV28 and TRBJ1-5; the D gene is possibly TRBD1 (6 bases). The specimen was CD8+ T cells sorted from blood. The CDR3, as DNA: TGTGCCAGCAGTTTCCCAACTATCGTACAGGGTACGGGCAATCAGCCCCAGCATTTT. This gives the protein CASSFPTIVQGTGNQPQHF.